The 5 T cell receptor beta chains below all came from one sample that was sequenced in a study of OX40 agonist ivuxolimab in advanced cancers. Clones were read by immunoSEQ multiplex PCR, and TCRdb kept only the in-frame ones, dropping some. The table lists roughly 45,000 clones, 80% to 95% of them singletons. The sequencing used CD4+ or CD8+ T cells sorted from blood, collected in a trial of the OX40 agonist ivuxolimab. These receptors came from an adult with an advanced solid tumor such as melanoma, head and neck, liver or kidney cancer.

The rearrangement uses TRBV5-1 and TRBJ1-1; the D gene is possibly TRBD1 (5 bases). The CDR3 contains 14 residues. V lost 4 bases, J lost 5 bases, and 15 bases lay in between. From germline, CDR1 is SGHRS and CDR2 YFSETQ. The CDR3 sequence is CASSVTEVGTEAFF. CDR3 DNA: TGCGCCAGCAGCGTGACAGAGGTGGGGACTGAAGCTTTCTTT. The entire variable domain, with the rest obtained from reference TRBV5-1 and TRBJ1-1, is as follows: KAGVTQTPRYLIKTRGQQVTLSCSPISGHRSVSWYQQTPGQGLQFLFEYFSETQRNKGNFPGRFSGRQFSNSRSEMNVSTLELGDSALYLCASSVTEVGTEAFFGQGTRLTVV.

The chain combines TRBV5-1 with TRBJ2-7; D may be TRBD2 (7 bases). Per germline, CDR1 SGHRS and CDR2 YFSETQ. The V end lost 2 bases, the J end lost 4 bases, and 22 bases lay between the germline ends. This CDR3 comprises 17 residues. The CDR3 nucleotides are TGCGCCAGCAGCTTTACTTATGCGGGGGCCTCAGGGTACGAGCAGTACTTC. Its translation: CASSFTYAGASGYEQYF.

The rearrangement joins TRBV27 to TRBJ2-1; possibly TRBD1 for D (6 bases). The CDR3 sequence is 14 residues long. V dropped 7 bases and J dropped 4 bases, with 14 bases sitting between them. Germline V gene data show CDR1 as MNHEY and CDR2 as SMNVEV (reference sequence). The CDR3 is CASTTDQGYNEQFF. The CDR3 coding sequence is TGTGCCAGCACCACCGATCAGGGGTACAATGAGCAGTTCTTC.

The rearrangement links TRBV28 to TRBJ2-3; no reliable D call. Trimming stripped 5 bases from V and 0 bases from J, with 12 bases between. The CDR3 consists of 15 residues. Germline V gene sequence: CDR1 MDHEN, CDR2 SYDVKM. The CDR3 sequence: CASSPLTGSTDTQYF. DNA of the CDR3: TGTGCCAGCAGTCCGTTAACCGGGAGCACAGATACGCAGTATTTT.

The sample holds a few counts of this clone. The chain couples TRBV4-1 to TRBJ1-1; D is ambiguous. CDR1 and CDR2 from the germline V gene are MGHRA and YSYEKL. There are 15 residues in the CDR3. V was shortened by 0 bases and J by 2 bases, with 10 bases between the two germline ends. The CDR3 region has the DNA TGCGCCAGCAGCCAAGAGCCAAGACACAACACTGAAGCTTTCTTT. Residues: CASSQEPRHNTEAFF.